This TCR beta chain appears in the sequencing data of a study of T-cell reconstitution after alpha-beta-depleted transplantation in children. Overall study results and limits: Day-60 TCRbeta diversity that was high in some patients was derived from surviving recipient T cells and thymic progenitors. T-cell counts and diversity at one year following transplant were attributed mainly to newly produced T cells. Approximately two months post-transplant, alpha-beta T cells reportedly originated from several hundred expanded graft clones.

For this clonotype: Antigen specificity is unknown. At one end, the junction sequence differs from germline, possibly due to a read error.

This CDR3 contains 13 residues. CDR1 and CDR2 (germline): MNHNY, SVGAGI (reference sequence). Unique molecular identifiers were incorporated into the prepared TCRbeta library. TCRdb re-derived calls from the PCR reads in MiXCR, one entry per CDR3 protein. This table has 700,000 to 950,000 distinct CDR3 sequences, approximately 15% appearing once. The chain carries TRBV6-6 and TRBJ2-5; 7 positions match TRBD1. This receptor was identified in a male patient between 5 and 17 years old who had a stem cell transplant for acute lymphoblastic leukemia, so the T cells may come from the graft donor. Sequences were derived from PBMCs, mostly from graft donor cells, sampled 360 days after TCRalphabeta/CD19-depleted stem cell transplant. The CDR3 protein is CAGSRQGVETQYF. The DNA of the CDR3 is TGTGCCGGCAGCAGACAGGGAGTGGAGACCCAGTACTTC.